The clone carrying this TCR beta chain was picked up a small number of times. Antigen: not known. The data belong to a study of CD8 T cells in ankylosing spondylitis. Regarding the study as a whole: Ankylosing spondylitis blood seemed to carry a telltale TCR beta motif made of fewer than 10 highly homologous variants. With a CD8+ phenotype, disease-linked clones were relatively rare in peripheral blood.

TCRdb reprocessed the 5' RACE reads with MiXCR, giving one entry per CDR3 protein. The sample has over 700,000 distinct CDR3 sequences, around 20% seen once. The CDR3 contains 13 residues. The V end was cut by 3 bases, the J end by 11 bases, with 16 bases between. Sequencing used blood, either unsorted or a sorted T cell fraction (not recorded which). The clonotype comes from a male donor with ankylosing spondylitis. This chain joins TRBV12-3 or TRBV12-4 and TRBJ1-1; D is unresolved. The CDR3 loop reads CASSFSAARPAFF. The CDR3 nucleotides read TGTGCCAGCAGTTTTTCGGCAGCTCGTCCGGCTTTCTTT.